This T cell receptor beta chain derives from a study of Ad26.COV2.S vaccination and SARS-CoV-2 variants. About the research overall: The donor was enrolled in the Ad26.COV2.S arm of the COV1001 trial.

Study findings and constraints: Marked by substantial breadth, spike-specific CD8+ and CD4+ T cell responses were reportedly seen after vaccination.

In regard to this clone: The antigen is undetermined.

The repertoire was sequenced with immunoSEQ multiplex PCR; TCRdb's copy has only in-frame clones and lacks some. Among roughly 400,000 clones listed, roughly 88% were seen once. Treatment specified: around 19 received Ad26.COV2.S at low or high dose, single or two shots; five or six received placebo; per-sample allocation not given. Sampling happened 63 days after the first vaccine or placebo injection. V shed 4 bases and J shed 7 bases, with 14 bases lying between them. Germline lookup yields CDR1 MNHEY and CDR2 SVGAGI. The CDR3 length is 14 residues. Sequenced material: peripheral blood, taken in a trial of Ad26.COV2.S vaccine versus placebo. This TCR derives from a person aged 18-65 years who received the Ad26.COV2.S COVID-19 vaccine or a placebo. V is TRBV6-5 and J is TRBJ1-5; a possible D gene is TRBD1 (5 bases). The CDR3 DNA follows: TGTGCCAGCAGTTTCCTCAGGGTAGGACAGCCCCAGCATTTT. Amino acids: CASSFLRVGQPQHF.